The present TCR beta chain was sequenced within a study of blood T cell repertoires in COVID-19. The germline V and J ends were trimmed by 4 bases and 5 bases, with 19 bases remaining between them. The germline CDR1 and CDR2 sequences are SGHNT and YYREEE (reference sequence). This CDR3 contains 15 residues. TCRdb keeps only in-frame clones here, not all; method: immunoSEQ multiplex PCR. There are around 150,000 clones in the sample; roughly 73% occur only once, and about 3% lies in the top ten. Only one count was recorded for this clone. The V and J genes are TRBV5-4 and TRBJ2-7, with TRBD1 as a possible D gene (6 bases). Sequenced input: peripheral blood. This TCR was sampled from a man between 65 and 79 years old with acute or convalescent COVID-19. CDR3 loop: CASSAPAAGVNEQYF. In DNA, the CDR3 is TGTGCCAGCAGCGCTCCCGCGGCAGGGGTGAACGAGCAGTACTTC. The full variable domain, completed using reference TRBV5-4 and TRBJ2-7, is ETGVTQSPTHLIKTRGQQVTLRCSSQSGHNTVSWYQQALGQGPQFIFQYYREEENGRGNFPPRFSGLQFPNYSSELNVNALELDDSALYLCASSAPAAGVNEQYFGPGTRLTVT.